A single T cell receptor beta chain is shown here with its context. Antigen unknown. V was trimmed by 1 base and J by 4 bases, leaving 16 bases between them. Germline V CDR1 and CDR2: DFQATT, SNEGSKA (reference sequence). CDR3 length: 15 amino acids. Around 0.5 ug RNA was reverse transcribed with alpha and beta constant-region primers. Using multiplexing indices, alpha and beta chain libraries were generated apart by chain-specific third strand synthesis. A 12-nucleotide barcode per molecule came from two concatenated random hexamers added pre-amplification. TCRdb re-called the 5' RACE reads with MiXCR, one entry per CDR3 protein. The data contain around 26,000 distinct CDR3 sequences, 8.5% to 9% of them singletons. All unsorted peripheral T cells were captured because whole blood was used without fractionation. These data are taken from a study of HIV-infected patients and healthy controls. Study-wide results and limits: Diversity differences between study cohorts were not due to their slight age and sex differences. Untreated HIV+ repertoires had roughly threefold fewer distinct CDR3s and lower Shannon diversity than healthy controls.

V and J are TRBV20-1 and TRBJ2-5; tentative D call: TRBD1 (5 bases). Source material: blood. This TCR derives from an adult in good health. This chain's CDR3 is CSARASPGMRETQYF. CDR3 DNA: TGCAGTGCTAGAGCGAGTCCAGGGATGAGAGAGACCCAGTACTTC.